Listed below are T cell receptor beta chains from one sample, sequenced in a study of blood T cells in healthy people across ages. TCRdb analysed the 5' RACE reads with MiXCR anew, one entry per CDR3 protein. The data show about 640,000 distinct CDR3 sequences, approximately 50% seen once. The sequencing input was blood. All receptors come from a man aged 55 to 69 in good health. Both conserved end residues are part of each CDR3. A D gene is named only where the DNA matches it firmly. Rows may omit the clone size; those that give it use once, few, many or a size class.

cdr3_nt	cdr3_aa	j_call	v_call	d_call	clone_size
TGTGCCAGCAGCGGTAGGACTAGCGGGAGGAGATTGGCCGGGGAGCTGTTTTTT	CASSGRTSGRRLAGELFF	TRBJ2-2	TRBV7-8	TRBD2	.
TGTGCCAGCAGTTCTACACTGACCCATAATTCACCCCTCCACTTT	CASSSTLTHNSPLHF	TRBJ1-6	TRBV6-5	.	.
TGCAGCGTTGAAAATACAGCTTACGAGCAGTACTTC	CSVENTAYEQYF	TRBJ2-7	TRBV29-1	.	.
TGTGCCAGCAGCCAACGACAGGGGGAGGAGACCCAGTACTTC	CASSQRQGEETQYF	TRBJ2-5	TRBV4-2	TRBD1	many
TGTGCCAGCAGCTTAACAAGGGGCGCGGGAAAACTGTTTTTT	CASSLTRGAGKLFF	TRBJ1-4	TRBV7-8	.	few
TGTGCCATCAGCCGGGGGGAGTCACCCCTCCACTTT	CAISRGESPLHF	TRBJ1-6	TRBV10-3	.	.
TGTGCCAGCAGCCAAGATTGGCGAGGAGAGACCCAGTACTTC	CASSQDWRGETQYF	TRBJ2-5	TRBV14	.	few
TGTGCCAGCAGCCGGACTAGCGGGCTCTCCTACGAGCAGTACTTC	CASSRTSGLSYEQYF	TRBJ2-7	TRBV28	TRBD2	few
TGTGCCAGCAGCTTGGCCGATCAGGTACAAGAGACCCAGTACTTC	CASSLADQVQETQYF	TRBJ2-5	TRBV5-6	.	.
TGTGCCAGCAGTTACGGGTCCAGTCAGGGGACTGGCTACACCTTC	CASSYGSSQGTGYTF	TRBJ1-2	TRBV6-5	.	.
TGTGCCAGCAGCTCCGGGACAGGCCGCGGCTACACCTTC	CASSSGTGRGYTF	TRBJ1-2	TRBV12-3/TRBV12-4	TRBD1	once
TGCAGTGCTAGAGGACCTGGGGGAGACACTGAAGCTTTCTTT	CSARGPGGDTEAFF	TRBJ1-1	TRBV20-1	.	.
TGTGCCAGCAGCCGACAGAGCACGGAGGTGTCCCAGTACTTC	CASSRQSTEVSQYF	TRBJ2-7	TRBV2	.	.
TGTGCCAGCAGTTACCTCTCCTGGCAGTACTTC	CASSYLSWQYF	TRBJ2-5	TRBV6-5	.	.
TGCGCCAGCAGCTTCACCGGGACTAGCGGGGGGTTTGGCAATGAGCAGTTCTTC	CASSFTGTSGGFGNEQFF	TRBJ2-1	TRBV5-1	TRBD2	.